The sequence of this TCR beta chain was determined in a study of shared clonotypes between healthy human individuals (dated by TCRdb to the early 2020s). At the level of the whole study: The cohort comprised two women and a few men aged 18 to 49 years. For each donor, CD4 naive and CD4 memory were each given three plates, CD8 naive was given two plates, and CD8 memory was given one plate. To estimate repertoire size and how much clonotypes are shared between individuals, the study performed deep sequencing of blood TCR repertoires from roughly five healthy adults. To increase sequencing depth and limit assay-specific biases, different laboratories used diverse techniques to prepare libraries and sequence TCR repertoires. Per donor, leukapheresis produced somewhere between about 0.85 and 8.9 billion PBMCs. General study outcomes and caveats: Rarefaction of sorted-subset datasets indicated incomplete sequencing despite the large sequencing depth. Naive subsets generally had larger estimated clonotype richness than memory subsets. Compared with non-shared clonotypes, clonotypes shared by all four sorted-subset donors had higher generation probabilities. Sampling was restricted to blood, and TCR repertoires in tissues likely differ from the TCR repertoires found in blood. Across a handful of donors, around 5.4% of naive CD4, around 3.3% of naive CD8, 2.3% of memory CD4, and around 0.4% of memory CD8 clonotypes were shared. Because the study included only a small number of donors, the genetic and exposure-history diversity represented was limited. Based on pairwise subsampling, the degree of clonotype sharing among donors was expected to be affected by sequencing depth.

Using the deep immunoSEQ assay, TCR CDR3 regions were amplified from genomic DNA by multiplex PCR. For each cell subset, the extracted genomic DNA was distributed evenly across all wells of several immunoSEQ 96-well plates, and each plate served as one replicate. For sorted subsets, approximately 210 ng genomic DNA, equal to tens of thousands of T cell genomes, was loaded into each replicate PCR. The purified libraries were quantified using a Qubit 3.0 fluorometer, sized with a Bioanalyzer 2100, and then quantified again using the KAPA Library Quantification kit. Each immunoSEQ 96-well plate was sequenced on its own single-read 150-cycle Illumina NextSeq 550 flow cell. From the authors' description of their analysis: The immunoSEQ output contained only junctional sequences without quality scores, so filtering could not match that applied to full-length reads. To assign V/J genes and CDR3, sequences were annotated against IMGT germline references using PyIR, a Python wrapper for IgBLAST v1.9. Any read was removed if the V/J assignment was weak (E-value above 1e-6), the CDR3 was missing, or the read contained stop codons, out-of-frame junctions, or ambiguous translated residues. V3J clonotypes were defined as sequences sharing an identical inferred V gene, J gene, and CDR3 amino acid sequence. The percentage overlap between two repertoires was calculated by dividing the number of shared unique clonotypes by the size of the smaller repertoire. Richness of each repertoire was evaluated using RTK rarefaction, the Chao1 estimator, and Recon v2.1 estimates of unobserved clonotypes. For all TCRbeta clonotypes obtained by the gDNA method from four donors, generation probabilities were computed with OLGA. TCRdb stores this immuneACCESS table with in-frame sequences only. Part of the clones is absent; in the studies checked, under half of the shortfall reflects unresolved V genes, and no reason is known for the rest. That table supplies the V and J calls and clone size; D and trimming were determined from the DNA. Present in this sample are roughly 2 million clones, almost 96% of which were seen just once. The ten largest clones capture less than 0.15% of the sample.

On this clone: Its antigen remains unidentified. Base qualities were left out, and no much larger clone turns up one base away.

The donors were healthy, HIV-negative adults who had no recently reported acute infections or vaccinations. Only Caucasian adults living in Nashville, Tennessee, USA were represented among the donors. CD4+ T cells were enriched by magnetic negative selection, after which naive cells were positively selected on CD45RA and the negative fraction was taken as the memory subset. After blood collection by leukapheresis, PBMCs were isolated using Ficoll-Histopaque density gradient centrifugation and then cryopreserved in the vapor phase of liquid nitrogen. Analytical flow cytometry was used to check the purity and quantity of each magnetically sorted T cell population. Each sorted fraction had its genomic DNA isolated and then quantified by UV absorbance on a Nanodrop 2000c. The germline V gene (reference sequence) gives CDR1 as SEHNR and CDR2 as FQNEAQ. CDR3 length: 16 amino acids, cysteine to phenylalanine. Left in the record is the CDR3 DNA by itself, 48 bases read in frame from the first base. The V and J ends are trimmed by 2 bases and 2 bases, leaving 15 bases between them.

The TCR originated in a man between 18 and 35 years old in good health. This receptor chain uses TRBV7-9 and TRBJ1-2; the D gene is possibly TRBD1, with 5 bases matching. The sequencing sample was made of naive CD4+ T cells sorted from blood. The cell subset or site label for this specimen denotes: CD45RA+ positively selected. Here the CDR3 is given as CASSLSPVAGNYGYTF. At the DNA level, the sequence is TGTGCCAGCAGCTTAAGCCCCGTGGCAGGGAACTATGGCTACACCTTC.